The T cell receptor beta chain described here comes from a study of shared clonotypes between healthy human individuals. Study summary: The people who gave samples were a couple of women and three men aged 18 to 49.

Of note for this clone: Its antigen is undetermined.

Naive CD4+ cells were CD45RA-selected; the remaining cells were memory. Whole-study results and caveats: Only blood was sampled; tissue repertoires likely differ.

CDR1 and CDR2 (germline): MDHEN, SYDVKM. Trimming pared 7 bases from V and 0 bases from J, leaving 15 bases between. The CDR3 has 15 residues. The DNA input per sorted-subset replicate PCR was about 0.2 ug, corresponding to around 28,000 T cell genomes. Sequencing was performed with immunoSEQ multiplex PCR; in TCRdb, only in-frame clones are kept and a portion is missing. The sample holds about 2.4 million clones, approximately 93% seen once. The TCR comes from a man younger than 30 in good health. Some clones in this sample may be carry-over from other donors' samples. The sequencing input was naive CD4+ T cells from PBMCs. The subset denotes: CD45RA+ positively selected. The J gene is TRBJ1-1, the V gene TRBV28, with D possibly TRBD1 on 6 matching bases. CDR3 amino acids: CASTDGGALNTEAFF. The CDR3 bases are TGTGCCAGCACTGATGGGGGCGCTCTGAACACTGAAGCTTTCTTT.